This TCR beta chain was captured in a study of shared clonotypes between healthy human individuals. CDR1 and CDR2 from the germline V gene are GTSNPN and SVGIG (reference sequence). The CDR3 contains 12 residues. The V and J ends lost 1 base and 1 base respectively, with 4 bases between them. TCRdb's table, derived via immunoSEQ multiplex PCR, lists solely in-frame clones and lacks some. The data hold some 300,000 clones, with more than 60% observed a single time. The sequenced sample was memory CD4+ T cells sorted from blood. Documented subset: CD45RA-negative fraction. The gene calls are TRBV30 and TRBJ1-2; D is unclear. The clonotype comes from a man under 40 in good health. The CDR3 here is CAWSAGNYGYTF. In DNA form, the CDR3 reads TGTGCCTGGAGTGCCGGTAACTATGGCTACACCTTC.